This T cell receptor (beta chain) was recorded in a study of cytomegalovirus exposure and HLA in healthy donors. The CDR3 sequence is 15 residues long. V dropped 2 bases and J dropped 0 bases, with 11 bases sitting between them. CDR1 is SNHLY and CDR2 is FYNNEI in the germline V gene. Study-wide points: A highly shared variant cluster was judged a likely technical artifact. According to reports, the classifier identified cytomegalovirus status with high specificity and sensitivity. In a later analysis, compared with equally common non-associated chains, HLA-associated beta chains were more expanded.

PCR employed 60 Vbeta and 13 Jbeta primers. Methods used by the authors: The authors later counted about 80 million unique TCR beta chains, roughly 10 million of them shared. Assay used: immunoSEQ multiplex PCR; TCRdb lists only in-frame clones, some missing. V, J and clone size derive from that table, while D and trimming were established from the DNA sequence. The specimen's table records around 70,000 clones. With regard to this clone: Its specificity is not known.

This receptor was identified in a man aged 35-49 years in good health and CMV-seronegative. The material sequenced was PBMCs. The rearrangement uses TRBV2 and TRBJ2-7; TRBD2 is a possible D gene (5 bases). CDR3 in amino acids: CASSENREPSYEQYF. The DNA for the CDR3 is TGTGCCAGCAGTGAAAACCGGGAACCCTCCTACGAGCAGTACTTC.